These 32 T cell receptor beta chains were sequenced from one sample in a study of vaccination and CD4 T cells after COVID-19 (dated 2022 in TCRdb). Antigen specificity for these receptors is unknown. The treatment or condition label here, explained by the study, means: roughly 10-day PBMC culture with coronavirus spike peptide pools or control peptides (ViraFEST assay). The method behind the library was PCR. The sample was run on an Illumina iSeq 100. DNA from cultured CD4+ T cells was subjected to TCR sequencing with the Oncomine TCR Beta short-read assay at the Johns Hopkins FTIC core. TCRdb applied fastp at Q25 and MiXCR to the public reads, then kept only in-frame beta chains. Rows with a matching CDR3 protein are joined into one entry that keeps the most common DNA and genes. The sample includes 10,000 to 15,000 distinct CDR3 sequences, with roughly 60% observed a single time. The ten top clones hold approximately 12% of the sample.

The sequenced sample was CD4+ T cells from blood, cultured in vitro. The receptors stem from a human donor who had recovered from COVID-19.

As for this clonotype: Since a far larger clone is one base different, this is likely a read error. CDR3 bases: TGTGCCATCACCGCACGGACAGGCACAGGGCCAGATACGCAGTATTTT. Translation: CAITARTGTGPDTQYF. The chain employs TRBV10-3 and TRBJ2-3; 7 bases match TRBD1. Germline V lookup: CDR1 ENHRY, CDR2 SYGVKD. The CDR3 runs 16 residues. J gave up 4 bases and V 7 bases, and 14 bases lay outside the gene matches.

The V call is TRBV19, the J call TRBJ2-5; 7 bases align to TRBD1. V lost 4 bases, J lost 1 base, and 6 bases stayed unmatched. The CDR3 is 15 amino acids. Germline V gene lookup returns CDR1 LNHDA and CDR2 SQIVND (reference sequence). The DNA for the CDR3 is TGTGCCAGTAGTACCAGTACAGGGGCCCAAGAGACCCAGTACTTC. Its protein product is CASSTSTGAQETQYF.

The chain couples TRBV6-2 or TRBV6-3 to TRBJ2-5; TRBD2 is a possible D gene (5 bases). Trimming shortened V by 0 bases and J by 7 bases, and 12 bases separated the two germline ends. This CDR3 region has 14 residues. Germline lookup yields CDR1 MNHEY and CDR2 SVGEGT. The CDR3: CASSYSVAGGTQYF. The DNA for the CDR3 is TGTGCCAGCAGTTACTCGGTAGCAGGAGGGACCCAGTACTTC.

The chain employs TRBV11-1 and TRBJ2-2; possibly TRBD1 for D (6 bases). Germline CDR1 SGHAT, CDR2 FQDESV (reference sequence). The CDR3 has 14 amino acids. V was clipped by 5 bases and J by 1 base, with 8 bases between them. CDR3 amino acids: CASSRGQNTGELFF. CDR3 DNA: TGTGCCAGCAGCAGGGGACAGAACACCGGGGAGCTGTTTTTT.

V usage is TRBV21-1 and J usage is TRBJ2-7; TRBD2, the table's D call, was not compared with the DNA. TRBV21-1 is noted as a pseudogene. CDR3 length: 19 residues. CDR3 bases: TGTGCCAGCAGCAGTGGGACTAGCGGGCTCTTTGAGGGATGGAGCGAGCAGTACTTC. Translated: CASSSGTSGLFEGWSEQYF.

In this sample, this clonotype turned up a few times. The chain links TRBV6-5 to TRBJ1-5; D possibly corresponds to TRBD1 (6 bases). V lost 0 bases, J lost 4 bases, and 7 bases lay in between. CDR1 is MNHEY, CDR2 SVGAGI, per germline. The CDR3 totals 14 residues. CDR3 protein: CASSYSRGNQPQHF. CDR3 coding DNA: TGTGCCAGCAGTTACTCTAGGGGGAATCAGCCCCAGCATTTT.

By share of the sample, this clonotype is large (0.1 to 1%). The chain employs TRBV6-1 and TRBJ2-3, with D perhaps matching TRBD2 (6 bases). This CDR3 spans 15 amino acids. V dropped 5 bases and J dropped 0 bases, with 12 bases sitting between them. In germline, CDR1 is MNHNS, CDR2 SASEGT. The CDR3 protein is CASSPLAQSTDTQYF. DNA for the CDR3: TGTGCCAGCAGTCCACTAGCACAAAGCACAGATACGCAGTATTTT.

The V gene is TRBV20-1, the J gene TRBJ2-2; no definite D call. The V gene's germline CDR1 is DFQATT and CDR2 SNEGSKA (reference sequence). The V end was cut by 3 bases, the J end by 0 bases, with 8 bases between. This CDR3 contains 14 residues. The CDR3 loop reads CSARGYTNTGELFF. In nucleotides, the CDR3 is TGCAGTGCTAGGGGCTATACGAACACCGGGGAGCTGTTTTTT.

Here the CDR3 reads CASSYRTGNTGELFF. The DNA of the CDR3 is TGTGCCAGCAGTTACCGGACTGGTAACACCGGGGAGCTGTTTTTT. The chain couples TRBV27 to TRBJ2-2, with D perhaps TRBD2 (5 bases). The CDR3 has 15 amino acids. The V gene's germline CDR1 is MNHEY and CDR2 SMNVEV (reference sequence). V lost 4 bases to trimming and J lost 2 bases, with 11 bases between them.

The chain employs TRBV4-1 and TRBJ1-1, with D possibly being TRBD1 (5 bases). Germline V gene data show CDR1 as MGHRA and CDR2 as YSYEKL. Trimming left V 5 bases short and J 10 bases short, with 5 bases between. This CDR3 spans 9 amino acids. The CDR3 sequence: CASSRGAFF. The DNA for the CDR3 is TGCGCCAGCAGCAGGGGAGCTTTCTTT.

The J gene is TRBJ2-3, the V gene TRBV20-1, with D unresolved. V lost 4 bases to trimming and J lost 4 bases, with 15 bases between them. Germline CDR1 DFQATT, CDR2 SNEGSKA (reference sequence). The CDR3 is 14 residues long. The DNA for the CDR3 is TGCAGTGCTAAGCTTTCAGTCCCGGCAGATACGCAGTATTTT. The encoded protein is CSAKLSVPADTQYF.

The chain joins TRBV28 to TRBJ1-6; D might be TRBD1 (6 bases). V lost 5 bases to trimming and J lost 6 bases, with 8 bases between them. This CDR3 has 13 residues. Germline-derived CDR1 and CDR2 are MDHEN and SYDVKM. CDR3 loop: CASSQGLNSPLHF. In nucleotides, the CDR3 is TGTGCCAGCAGTCAGGGGCTTAATTCACCCCTCCACTTT.

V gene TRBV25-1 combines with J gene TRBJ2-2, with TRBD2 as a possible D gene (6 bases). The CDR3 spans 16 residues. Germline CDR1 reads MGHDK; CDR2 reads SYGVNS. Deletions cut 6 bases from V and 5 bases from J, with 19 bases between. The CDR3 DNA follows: TGTGCCAGCAGACGAGGGACTCCCCAAGGAACCGGGGAGCTGTTTTTT. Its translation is CASRRGTPQGTGELFF.

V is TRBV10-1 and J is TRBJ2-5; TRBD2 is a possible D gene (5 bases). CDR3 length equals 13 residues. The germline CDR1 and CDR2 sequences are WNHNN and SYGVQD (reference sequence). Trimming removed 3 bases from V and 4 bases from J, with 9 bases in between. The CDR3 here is CASSESEGETQYF. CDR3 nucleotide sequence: TGCGCCAGCAGTGAATCTGAGGGAGAGACCCAGTACTTC.

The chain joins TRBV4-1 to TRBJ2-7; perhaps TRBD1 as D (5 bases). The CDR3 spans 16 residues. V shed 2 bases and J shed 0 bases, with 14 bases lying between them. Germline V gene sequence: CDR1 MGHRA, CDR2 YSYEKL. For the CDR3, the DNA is TGCGCCAGCAGCCAACCGACGAGAGACAGCTCCTACGAGCAGTACTTC. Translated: CASSQPTRDSSYEQYF.

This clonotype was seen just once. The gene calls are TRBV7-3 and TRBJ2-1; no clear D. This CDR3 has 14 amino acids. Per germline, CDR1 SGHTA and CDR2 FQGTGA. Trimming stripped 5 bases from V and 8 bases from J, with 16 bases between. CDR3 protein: CASSPTRLSDEQFF. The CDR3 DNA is TGTGCCAGCAGCCCGACGAGATTATCGGATGAGCAGTTCTTC.

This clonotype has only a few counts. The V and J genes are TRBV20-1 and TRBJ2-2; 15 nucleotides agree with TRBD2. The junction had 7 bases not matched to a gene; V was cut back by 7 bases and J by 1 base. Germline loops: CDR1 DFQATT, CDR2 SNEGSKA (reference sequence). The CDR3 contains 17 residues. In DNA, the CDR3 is TGCAGTGTCGTCCCGGGACTAGCGGGAGGGAACACCGGGGAGCTGTTTTTT. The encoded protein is CSVVPGLAGGNTGELFF.

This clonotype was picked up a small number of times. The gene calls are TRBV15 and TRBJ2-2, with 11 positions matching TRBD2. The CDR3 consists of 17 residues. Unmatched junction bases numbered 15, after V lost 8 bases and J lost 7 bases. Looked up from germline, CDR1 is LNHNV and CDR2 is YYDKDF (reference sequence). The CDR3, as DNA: TGTGCCACCGGTAAACTAGCGGGAGCGATGGGTCACGGGGAGCTGTTTTTT. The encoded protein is CATGKLAGAMGHGELFF.

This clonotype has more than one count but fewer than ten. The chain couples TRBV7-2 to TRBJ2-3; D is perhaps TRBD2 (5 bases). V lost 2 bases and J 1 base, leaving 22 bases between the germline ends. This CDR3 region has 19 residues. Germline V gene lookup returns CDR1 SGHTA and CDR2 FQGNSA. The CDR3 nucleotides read TGTGCCAGCAGCTTATGGAGGAAGAGAGGAGGAGCAGGCACAGATACGCAGTATTTT. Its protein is CASSLWRKRGGAGTDTQYF. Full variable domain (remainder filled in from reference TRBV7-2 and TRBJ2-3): GAGVSQSPSNKVTEKGKDVELRCDPISGHTALYWYRQSLGQGLEFLIYFQGNSAPDKSGLPSDRFSAERTGGSVSTLTIQRTQQEDSAVYLCASSLWRKRGGAGTDTQYFGPGTRLTVL.

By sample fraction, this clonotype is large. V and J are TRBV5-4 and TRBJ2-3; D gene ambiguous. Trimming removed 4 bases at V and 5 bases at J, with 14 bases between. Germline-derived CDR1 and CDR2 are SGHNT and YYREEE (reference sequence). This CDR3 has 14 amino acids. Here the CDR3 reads CASSPPRSIDTQYF. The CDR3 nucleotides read TGTGCCAGCAGCCCTCCTCGCAGTATAGATACGCAGTATTTT. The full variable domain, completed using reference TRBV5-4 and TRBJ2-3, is ETGVTQSPTHLIKTRGQQVTLRCSSQSGHNTVSWYQQALGQGPQFIFQYYREEENGRGNFPPRFSGLQFPNYSSELNVNALELDDSALYLCASSPPRSIDTQYFGPGTRLTVL.

This CDR3 is CASSEYYGSYNEQFF. CDR3 DNA: TGTGCCAGCAGTGAATATTACGGCAGTTACAATGAGCAGTTCTTC. V is TRBV6-1 and J is TRBJ2-1; no clear D gene. Germline values: CDR1 MNHNS, CDR2 SASEGT. The CDR3 is made up of 15 amino acids. The V end was cut by 2 bases, the J end by 4 bases, with 12 bases between.

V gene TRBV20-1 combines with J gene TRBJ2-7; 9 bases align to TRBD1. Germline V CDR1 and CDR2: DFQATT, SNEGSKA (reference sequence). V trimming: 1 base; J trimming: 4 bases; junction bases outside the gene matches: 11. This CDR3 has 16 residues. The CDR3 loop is CSARAVWGQGGYEQYF. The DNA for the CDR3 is TGCAGTGCTAGAGCGGTTTGGGGACAGGGAGGATACGAGCAGTACTTC.

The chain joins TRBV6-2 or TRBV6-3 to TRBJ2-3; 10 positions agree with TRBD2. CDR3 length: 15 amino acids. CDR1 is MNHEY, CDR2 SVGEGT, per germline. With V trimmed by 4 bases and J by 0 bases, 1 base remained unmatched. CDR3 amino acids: CASSLTSGSTDTQYF. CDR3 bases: TGTGCCAGCAGTTTGACTAGCGGGAGCACAGATACGCAGTATTTT.

CDR3 in DNA: TGTGCCAGCAGTGTACAGATACTCACTGAAGCTTTCTTT. Translation: CASSVQILTEAFF. This chain connects TRBV6-1 to TRBJ1-1; D not certain. V was trimmed by 4 bases and J by 4 bases, leaving 10 bases between them. Germline CDR1 is MNHNS and CDR2 is SASEGT. The CDR3 totals 13 residues.

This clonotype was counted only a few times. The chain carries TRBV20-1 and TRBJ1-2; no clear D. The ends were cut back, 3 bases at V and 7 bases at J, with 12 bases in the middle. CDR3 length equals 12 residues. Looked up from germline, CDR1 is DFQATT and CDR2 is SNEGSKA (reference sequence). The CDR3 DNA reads TGCAGTGCTAGTACGGGTTCAAGTGGCTACACCTTC. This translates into CSASTGSSGYTF.

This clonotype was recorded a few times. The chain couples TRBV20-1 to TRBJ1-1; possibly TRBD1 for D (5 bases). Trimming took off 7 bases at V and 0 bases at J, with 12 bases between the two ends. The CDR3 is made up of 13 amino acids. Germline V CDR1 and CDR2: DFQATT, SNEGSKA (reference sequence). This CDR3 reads CSVPGPLNTEAFF. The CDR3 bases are TGCAGTGTCCCGGGACCGCTGAACACTGAAGCTTTCTTT.

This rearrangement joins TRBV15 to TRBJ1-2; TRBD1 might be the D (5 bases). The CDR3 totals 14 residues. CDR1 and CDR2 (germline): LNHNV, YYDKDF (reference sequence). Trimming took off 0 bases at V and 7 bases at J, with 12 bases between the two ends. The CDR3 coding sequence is TGTGCCACCAGCAGAGATATGGTAGGGGCTGGCTACACCTTC. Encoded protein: CATSRDMVGAGYTF.

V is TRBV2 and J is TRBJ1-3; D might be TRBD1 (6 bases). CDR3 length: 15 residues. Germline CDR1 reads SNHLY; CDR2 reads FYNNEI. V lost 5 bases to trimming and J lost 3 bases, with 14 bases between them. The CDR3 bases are TGTGCCAGCAGTCATGACAGGACCAGTGGAAACACCATATATTTT. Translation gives CASSHDRTSGNTIYF.

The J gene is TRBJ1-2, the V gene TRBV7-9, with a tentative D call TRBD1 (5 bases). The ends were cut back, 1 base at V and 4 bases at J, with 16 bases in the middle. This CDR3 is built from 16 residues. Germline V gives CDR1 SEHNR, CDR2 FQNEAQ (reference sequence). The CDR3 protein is CASSLGQVRQGYGYTF. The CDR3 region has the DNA TGTGCCAGCAGCTTAGGTCAGGTCCGCCAGGGCTATGGCTACACCTTC.

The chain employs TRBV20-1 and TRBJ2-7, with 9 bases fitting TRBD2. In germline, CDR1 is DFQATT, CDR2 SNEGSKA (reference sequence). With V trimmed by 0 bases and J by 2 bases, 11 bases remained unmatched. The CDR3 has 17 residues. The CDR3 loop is CSARDPRPAGGTYEQYF. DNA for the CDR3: TGCAGTGCTAGAGATCCCCGACCAGCGGGAGGAACCTACGAGCAGTACTTC.

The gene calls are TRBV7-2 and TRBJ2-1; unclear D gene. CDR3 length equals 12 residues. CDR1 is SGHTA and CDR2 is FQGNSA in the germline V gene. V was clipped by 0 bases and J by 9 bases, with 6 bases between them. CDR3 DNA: TGTGCCAGCAGCTTAGCGAGAGGTGAGCAGTTCTTC. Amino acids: CASSLARGEQFF.

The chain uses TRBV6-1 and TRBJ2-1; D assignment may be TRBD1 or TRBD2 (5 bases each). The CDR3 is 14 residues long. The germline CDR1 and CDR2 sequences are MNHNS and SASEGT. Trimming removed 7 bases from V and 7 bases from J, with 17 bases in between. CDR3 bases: TGTGCCAGCATACAGGACCTAGCTGGGAATGAGCAGTTCTTC. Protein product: CASIQDLAGNEQFF.